This entry concerns a single TCR beta chain. V shed 6 bases and J shed 7 bases, with 7 bases lying between them. The CDR3 is made up of 11 amino acids. In germline, CDR1 is MNHEY, CDR2 SVGEGT. These data belong to a study of blood T cell repertoires in COVID-19. Some clones are missing from TCRdb's copy, which holds only in-frame ones; the method was immunoSEQ multiplex PCR. The table includes more than 100,000 clones, roughly 90% detected once. Sample: peripheral blood. The origin of this receptor is a man aged 35-49 years with acute or convalescent COVID-19. The genes are TRBV6-2 or TRBV6-3 and TRBJ1-5; no clear D gene. The CDR3 DNA follows: TGTGCCAGCAGCCACGGGCAGCCCCAGCATTTT. Residues: CASSHGQPQHF.